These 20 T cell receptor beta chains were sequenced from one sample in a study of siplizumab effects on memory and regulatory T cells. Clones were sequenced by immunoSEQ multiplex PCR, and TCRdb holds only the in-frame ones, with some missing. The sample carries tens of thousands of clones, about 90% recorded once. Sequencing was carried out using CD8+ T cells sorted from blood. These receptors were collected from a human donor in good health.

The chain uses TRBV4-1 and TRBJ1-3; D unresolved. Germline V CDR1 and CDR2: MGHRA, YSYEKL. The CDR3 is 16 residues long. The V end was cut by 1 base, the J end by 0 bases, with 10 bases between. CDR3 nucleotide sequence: TGCGCCAGCAGCCAAGGCGGGTCTTCCTCTGGAAACACCATATATTTT. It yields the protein CASSQGGSSSGNTIYF.

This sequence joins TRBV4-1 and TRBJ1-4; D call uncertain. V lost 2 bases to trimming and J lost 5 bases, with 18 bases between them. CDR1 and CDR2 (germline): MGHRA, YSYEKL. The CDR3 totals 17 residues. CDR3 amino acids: CASSQTSGGILNEKLFF. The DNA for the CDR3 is TGCGCCAGCAGCCAAACCAGCGGTGGTATTTTGAATGAAAAACTGTTTTTT.

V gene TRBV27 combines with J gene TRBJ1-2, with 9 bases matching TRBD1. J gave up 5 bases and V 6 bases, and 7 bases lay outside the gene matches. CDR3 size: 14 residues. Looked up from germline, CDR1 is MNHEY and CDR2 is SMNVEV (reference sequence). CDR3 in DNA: TGTGCCAGCAGAACGGGGACAGGGTTTTATGGCTACACCTTC. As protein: CASRTGTGFYGYTF.

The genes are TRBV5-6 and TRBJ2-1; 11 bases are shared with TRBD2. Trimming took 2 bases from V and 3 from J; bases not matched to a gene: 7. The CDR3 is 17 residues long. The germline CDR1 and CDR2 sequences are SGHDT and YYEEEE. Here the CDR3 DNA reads TGTGCCAGCAGCTTATCGTCTAGCGGGAGGAGCTACAATGAGCAGTTCTTC. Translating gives CASSLSSSGRSYNEQFF.

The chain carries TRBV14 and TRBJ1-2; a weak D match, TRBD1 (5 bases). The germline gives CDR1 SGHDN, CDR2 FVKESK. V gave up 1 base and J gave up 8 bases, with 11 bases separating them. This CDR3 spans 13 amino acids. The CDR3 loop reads CASSQVGERGYTF. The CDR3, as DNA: TGTGCCAGCAGCCAAGTGGGGGAGAGGGGCTACACCTTC.

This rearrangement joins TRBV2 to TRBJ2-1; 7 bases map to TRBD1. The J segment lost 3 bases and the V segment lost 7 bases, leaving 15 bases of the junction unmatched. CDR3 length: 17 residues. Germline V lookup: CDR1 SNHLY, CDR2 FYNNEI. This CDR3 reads CASIHGLGQVLYNEQFF. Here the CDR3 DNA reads TGTGCCAGCATACACGGTCTCGGACAGGTCCTCTACAATGAGCAGTTCTTC.

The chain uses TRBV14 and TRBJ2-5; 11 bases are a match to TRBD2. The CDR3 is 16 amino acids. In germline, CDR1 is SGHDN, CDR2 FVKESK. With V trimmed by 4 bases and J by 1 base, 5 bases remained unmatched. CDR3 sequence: CASSRRLAGSQETQYF. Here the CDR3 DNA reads TGTGCCAGCAGCCGACGACTAGCGGGATCCCAAGAGACCCAGTACTTC.

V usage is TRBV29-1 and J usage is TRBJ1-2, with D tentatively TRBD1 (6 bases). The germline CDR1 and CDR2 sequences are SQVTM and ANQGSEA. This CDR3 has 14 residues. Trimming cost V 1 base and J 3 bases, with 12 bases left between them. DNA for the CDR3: TGCAGCGTTGAAGTGGGGGCGGGGGACTATGGCTACACCTTC. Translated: CSVEVGAGDYGYTF.

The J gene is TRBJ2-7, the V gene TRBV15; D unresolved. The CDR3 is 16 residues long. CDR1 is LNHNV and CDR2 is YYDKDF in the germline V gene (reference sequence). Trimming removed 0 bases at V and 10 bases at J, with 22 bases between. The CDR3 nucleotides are TGTGCCACCAGCAGAGATTCGGCAGTGACTTTTTTCGAACAGTACTTC. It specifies CATSRDSAVTFFEQYF.

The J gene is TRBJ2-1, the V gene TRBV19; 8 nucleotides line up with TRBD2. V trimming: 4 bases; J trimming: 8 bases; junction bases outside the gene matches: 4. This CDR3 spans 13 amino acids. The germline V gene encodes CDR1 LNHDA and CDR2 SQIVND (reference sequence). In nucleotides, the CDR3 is TGTGCCAGTAGTAGACTAGCGCCGGATGAGCAGTTCTTC. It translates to CASSRLAPDEQFF.

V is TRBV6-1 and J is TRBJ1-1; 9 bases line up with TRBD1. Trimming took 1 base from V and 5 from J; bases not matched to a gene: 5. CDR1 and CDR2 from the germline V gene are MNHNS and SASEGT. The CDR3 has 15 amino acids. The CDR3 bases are TGTGCCAGCAGTGAAGGGACAGGGGAAGGGACTGAAGCTTTCTTT. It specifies CASSEGTGEGTEAFF.

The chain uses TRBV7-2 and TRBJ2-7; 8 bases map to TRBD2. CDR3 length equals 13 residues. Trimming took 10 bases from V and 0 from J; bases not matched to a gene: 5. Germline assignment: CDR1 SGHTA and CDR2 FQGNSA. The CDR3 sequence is CATREGYSYEQYF. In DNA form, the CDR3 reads TGTGCCACCCGGGAGGGGTACTCCTACGAGCAGTACTTC. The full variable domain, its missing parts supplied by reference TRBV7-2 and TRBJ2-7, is GAGVSQSPSNKVTEKGKDVELRCDPISGHTALYWYRQSLGQGLEFLIYFQGNSAPDKSGLPSDRFSAERTGGSVSTLTIQRTQQEDSAVYLCATREGYSYEQYFGPGTRLTVT.

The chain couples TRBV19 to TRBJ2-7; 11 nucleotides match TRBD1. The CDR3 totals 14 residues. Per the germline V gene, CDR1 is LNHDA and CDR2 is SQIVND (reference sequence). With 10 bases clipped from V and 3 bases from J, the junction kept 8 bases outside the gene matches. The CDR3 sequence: CATQAGTGGYEQYF. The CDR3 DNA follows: TGTGCCACCCAGGCCGGGACAGGGGGCTACGAGCAGTACTTC.

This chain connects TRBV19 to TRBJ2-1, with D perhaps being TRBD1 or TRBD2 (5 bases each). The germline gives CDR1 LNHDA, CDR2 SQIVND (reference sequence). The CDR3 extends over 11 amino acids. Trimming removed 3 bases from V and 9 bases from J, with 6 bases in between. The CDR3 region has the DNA TGTGCCAGTAGTATCGGGACTGAGCAGTTCTTC. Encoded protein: CASSIGTEQFF.

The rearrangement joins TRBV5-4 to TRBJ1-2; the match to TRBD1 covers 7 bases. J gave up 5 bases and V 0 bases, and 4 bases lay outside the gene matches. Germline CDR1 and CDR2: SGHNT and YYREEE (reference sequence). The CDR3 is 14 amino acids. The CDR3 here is CASSLAGQPYGYTF. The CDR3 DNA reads TGTGCCAGCAGCTTGGCGGGACAGCCGTATGGCTACACCTTC.

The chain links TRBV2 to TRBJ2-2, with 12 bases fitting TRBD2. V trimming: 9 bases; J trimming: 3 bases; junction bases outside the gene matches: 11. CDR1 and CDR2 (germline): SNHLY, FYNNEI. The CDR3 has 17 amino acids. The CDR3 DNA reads TGTGCCAGACGAGGAACCAGACTAGCGGGGGACACCGGGGAGCTGTTTTTT. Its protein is CARRGTRLAGDTGELFF.

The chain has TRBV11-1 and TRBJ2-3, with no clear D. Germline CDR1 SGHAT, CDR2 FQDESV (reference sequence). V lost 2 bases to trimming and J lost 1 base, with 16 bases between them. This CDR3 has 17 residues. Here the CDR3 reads CASSLKYPPSGTDTQYF. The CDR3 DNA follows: TGTGCCAGCAGCTTAAAGTACCCCCCTTCGGGCACAGATACGCAGTATTTT.

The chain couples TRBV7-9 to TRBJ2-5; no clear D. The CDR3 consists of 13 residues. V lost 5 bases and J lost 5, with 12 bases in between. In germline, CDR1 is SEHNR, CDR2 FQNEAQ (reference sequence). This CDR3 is CASSEVGVETQYF. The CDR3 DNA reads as TGTGCCAGCAGCGAGGTTGGAGTTGAGACCCAGTACTTC. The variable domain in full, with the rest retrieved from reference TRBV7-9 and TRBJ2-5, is DTGVSQNPRHKITKRGQNVTFRCDPISEHNRLYWYRQTLGQGPEFLTYFQNEAQLEKSRLLSDRFSAERPKGSFSTLEIQRTEQGDSAMYLCASSEVGVETQYFGPGTRLLVL.

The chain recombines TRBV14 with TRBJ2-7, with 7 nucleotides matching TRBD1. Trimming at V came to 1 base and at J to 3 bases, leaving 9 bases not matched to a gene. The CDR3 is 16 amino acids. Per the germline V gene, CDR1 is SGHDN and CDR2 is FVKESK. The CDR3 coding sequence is TGTGCCAGCAGCCAAGCACAGGGGCATCACTACTACGAGCAGTACTTC. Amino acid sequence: CASSQAQGHHYYEQYF. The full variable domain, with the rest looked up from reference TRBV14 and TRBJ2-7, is EAGVTQFPSHSVIEKGQTVTLRCDPISGHDNLYWYRRVMGKEIKFLLHFVKESKQDESGMPNNRFLAERTGGTYSTLKVQPAELEDSGVYFCASSQAQGHHYYEQYFGPGTRLTVT.

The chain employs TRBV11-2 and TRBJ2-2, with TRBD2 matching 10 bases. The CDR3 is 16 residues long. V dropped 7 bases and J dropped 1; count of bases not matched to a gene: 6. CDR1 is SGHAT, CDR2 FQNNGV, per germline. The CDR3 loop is CASNLAGGLNTGELFF. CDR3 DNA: TGTGCCAGCAATTTAGCGGGAGGCCTGAACACCGGGGAGCTGTTTTTT.